This section outlines one T cell receptor (beta chain) sequence together with its context. Libraries were prepared by immunoSEQ multiplex PCR; TCRdb keeps only in-frame clonotypes and omits some of them. The sample includes roughly 400,000 clones, around 91% seen only once; the top ten take around 1.1%. Clinical histories supplied by participants themselves formed the basis of cohort assignment. This specimen comes from a study of blood T cell repertoires in COVID-19. V was pared by 4 bases and J by 6 bases, with 20 bases between. The CDR3 length is 16 residues. Germline V lookup: CDR1 SGHRS, CDR2 YFSETQ.

Source material: PBMCs or T cells enriched from blood (not recorded which). This TCR was recovered from a man aged 30-40 years who had recovered from COVID-19. J is TRBJ2-1 and V is TRBV5-1; perhaps TRBD1 as D (6 bases). DNA of the CDR3: TGCGCCAGCAGCCCGGGGCAGGGGTTCTTGGGCAATGAGCAGTTCTTC. It codes for CASSPGQGFLGNEQFF. Filled out from reference TRBV5-1 and TRBJ2-1, the complete variable domain reads KAGVTQTPRYLIKTRGQQVTLSCSPISGHRSVSWYQQTPGQGLQFLFEYFSETQRNKGNFPGRFSGRQFSNSRSEMNVSTLELGDSALYLCASSPGQGFLGNEQFFGPGTRLTVL.